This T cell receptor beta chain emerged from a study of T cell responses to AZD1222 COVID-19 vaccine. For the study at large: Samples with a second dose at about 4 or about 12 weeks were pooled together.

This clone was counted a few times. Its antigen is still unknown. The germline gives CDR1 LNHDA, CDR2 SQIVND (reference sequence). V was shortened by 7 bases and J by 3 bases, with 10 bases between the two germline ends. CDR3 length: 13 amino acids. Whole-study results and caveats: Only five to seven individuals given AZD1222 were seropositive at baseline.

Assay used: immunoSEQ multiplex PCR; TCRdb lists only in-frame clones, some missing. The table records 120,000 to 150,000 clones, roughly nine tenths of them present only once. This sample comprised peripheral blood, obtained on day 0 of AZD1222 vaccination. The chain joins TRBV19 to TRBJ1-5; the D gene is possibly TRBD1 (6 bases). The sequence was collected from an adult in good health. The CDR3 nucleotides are TGTGCCAGTAACGACAGGAACAATCAGCCCCAGCATTTT. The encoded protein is CASNDRNNQPQHF.